Sequencing of this T cell receptor (beta chain) was carried out in a study of neurological immune-mediated disorders. Overall study context: Multiple sclerosis patients numbering some 34 comprised around 31 relapsing-remitting and 3 secondary progressive patients. Findings and caveats of the study: Private repertoires in all groups were suggested by the absence of shared CDR3 amino acid sequences among expanded clones across subjects.

This clonotype occurred many times. Antigen: not known. TCRdb used MiXCR to reprocess the 5' RACE reads, holding one entry per CDR3 protein. The table includes about 80,000 distinct CDR3 sequences, around 4.5% detected once. The germline CDR1 and CDR2 sequences are DFQATT and SNEGSKA (reference sequence). Trimming left V 3 bases short and J 5 bases short, with 12 bases between. CDR3 length: 13 amino acids. Time point meaning: longitudinal time-point 3. The sequenced sample was PBMCs. This rearrangement joins TRBV20-1 to TRBJ2-3; D is uncertain. The sequence came from a woman aged 55-70 years with multiple sclerosis. This chain's CDR3 is CSASAASRDTQYF. The CDR3 DNA is TGCAGTGCTAGTGCTGCCTCGCGAGATACGCAGTATTTT.